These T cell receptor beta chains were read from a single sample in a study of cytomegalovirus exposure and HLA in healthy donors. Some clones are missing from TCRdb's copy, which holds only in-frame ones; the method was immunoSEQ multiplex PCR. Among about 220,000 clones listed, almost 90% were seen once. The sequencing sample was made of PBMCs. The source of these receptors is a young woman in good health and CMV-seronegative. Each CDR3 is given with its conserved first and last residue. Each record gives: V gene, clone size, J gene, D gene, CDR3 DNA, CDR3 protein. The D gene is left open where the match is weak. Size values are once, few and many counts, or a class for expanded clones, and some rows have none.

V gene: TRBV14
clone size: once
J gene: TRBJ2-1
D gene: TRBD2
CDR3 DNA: TGTGCCAGCAGCCAAGATTGGACTAGCGGGAGGGAGCAGTTCTTC
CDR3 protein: CASSQDWTSGREQFF

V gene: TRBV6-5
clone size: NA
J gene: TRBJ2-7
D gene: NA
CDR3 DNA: TGTGCCAGCAGTTACTCGACAGACCGTACCTACGAGCAGTACTTC
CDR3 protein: CASSYSTDRTYEQYF

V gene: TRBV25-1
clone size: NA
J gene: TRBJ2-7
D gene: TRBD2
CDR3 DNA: TGTGCCAGCAGCGTCAGCGGGAACTCCTACGAGCAGTACTTC
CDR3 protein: CASSVSGNSYEQYF

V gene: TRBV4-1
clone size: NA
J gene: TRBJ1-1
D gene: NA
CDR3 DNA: TGCGCCAGCAGCCAAGAGGGAGGGAACTATAACACTGAAGCTTTCTTT
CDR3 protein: CASSQEGGNYNTEAFF

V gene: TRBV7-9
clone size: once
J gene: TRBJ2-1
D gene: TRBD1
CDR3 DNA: TGTGCCAGCAGCCCCGAAGACGAGGGGGCCTTTTACAATGAGCAGTTCTTC
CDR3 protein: CASSPEDEGAFYNEQFF

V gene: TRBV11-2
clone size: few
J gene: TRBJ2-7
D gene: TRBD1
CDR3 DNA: TGTGCCAGCAGAGGAATGGGACAGGGCTACGAGCAGTACTTC
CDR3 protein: CASRGMGQGYEQYF

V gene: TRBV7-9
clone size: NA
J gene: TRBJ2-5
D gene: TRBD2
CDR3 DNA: TGTGCCAGCAGCTTAGGCGGGAGAGGGGAGGAGACCCAGTACTTC
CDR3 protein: CASSLGGRGEETQYF

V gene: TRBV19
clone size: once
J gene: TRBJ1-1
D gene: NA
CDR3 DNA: TGTGCCAGTAGTATAGGCACGCGGGGAAAGGAGAACACTGAAGCTTTCTTT
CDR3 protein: CASSIGTRGKENTEAFF

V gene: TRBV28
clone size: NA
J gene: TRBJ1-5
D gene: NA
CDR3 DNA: TGTGCCAGCCGATCCGAGGGGGTTTTCAATCAGCCCCAGCATTTT
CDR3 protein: CASRSEGVFNQPQHF

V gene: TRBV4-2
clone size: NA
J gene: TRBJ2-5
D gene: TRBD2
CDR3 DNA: TGTGCCAGCAGCCCCACTGCGGGGGTGGAGACCCAGTACTTC
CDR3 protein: CASSPTAGVETQYF

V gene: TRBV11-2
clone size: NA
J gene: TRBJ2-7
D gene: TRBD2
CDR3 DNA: TGTGCCAGCAGCTTCTCCTCCCCTAGCGGGGGGTACGAGCAGTACTTC
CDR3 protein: CASSFSSPSGGYEQYF

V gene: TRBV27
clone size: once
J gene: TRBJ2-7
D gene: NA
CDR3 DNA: TGTGCCAGCAGTTTTGTTTGGGGCTCCTACGAGCAGTACTTC
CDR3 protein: CASSFVWGSYEQYF

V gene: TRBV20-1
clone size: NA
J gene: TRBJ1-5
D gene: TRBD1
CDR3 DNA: TGCAGTGCAAGCGACAGGGCCCAGCATTTT
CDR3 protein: CSASDRAQHF

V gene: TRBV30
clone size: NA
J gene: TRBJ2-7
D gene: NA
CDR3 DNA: TGTGCCTGGAGCCAATCCGGGACACCCTACGAGCAGTACTTC
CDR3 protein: CAWSQSGTPYEQYF

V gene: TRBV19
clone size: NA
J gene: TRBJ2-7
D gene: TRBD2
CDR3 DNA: TGTGCCAGTAGTATAAGGTACAAGCGGGAGATCTCCTACGAGCAGTACTTC
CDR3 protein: CASSIRYKREISYEQYF

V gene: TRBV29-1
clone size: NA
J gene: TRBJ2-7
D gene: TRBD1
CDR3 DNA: TGCAGCGTCACCAGGGGGACGGGACAGGGGTACGAGCAGTACTTC
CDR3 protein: CSVTRGTGQGYEQYF

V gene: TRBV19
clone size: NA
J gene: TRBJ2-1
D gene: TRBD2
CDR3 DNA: TGTGCCAGTAGGGATTTAGCGGGAGGGGTGAACTACAATGAGCAGTTCTTC
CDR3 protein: CASRDLAGGVNYNEQFF

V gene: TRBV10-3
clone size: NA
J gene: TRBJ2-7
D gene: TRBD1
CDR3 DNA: TGTGCCATCAGCTTCCGGGACAGGGACGAGCAGTACTTC
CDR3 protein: CAISFRDRDEQYF

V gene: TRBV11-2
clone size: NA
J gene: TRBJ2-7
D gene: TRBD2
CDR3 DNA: TGTGCCAGCAGCCGCTCGAGTGGGAGGGCCAGCTACGAGCAGTACTTC
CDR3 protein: CASSRSSGRASYEQYF

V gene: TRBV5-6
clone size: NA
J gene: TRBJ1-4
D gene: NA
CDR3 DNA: TGTGCCAGCAGCTTGACTCCGCACGAACTGTTTTTT
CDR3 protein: CASSLTPHELFF

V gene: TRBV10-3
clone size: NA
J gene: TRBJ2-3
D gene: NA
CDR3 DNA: TGTGCCATCAGTGACGACATATATGATACGCAGTATTTT
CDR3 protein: CAISDDIYDTQYF

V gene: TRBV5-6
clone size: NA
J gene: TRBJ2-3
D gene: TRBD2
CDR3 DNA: TGTGCCAGCAATGGGATGAGACTAGCAGTTGATACGCAGTATTTT
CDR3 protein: CASNGMRLAVDTQYF

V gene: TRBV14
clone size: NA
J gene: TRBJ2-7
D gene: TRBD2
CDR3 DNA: TGTGCCAGCAGCCAGGGGGGACTAGCGGGTCCCGGGTACTTC
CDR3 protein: CASSQGGLAGPGYF

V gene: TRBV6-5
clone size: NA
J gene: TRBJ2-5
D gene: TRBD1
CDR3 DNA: TGTGCCAGCACCCATCAGGGGGCTGGGGAGACCCAGTACTTC
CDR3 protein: CASTHQGAGETQYF

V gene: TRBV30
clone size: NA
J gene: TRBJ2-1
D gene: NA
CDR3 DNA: TGTGCCTGGAGTGTAGGCCCGGGGATGTACAATGAGCAGTTCTTC
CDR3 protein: CAWSVGPGMYNEQFF

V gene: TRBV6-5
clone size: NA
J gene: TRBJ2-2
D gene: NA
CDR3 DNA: TGTGCCAGCAAGGCCGGGTACACCGGGGAGCTGTTTTTT
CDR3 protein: CASKAGYTGELFF

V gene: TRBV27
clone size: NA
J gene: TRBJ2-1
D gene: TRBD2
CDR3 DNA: TGTGCCAGCAGTTTAGGCCTAGCGGGAGGAATAGGATTACGCAATGAGCAGTTCTTC
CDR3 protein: CASSLGLAGGIGLRNEQFF

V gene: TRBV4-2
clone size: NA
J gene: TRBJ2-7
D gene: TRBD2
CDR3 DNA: TGTGCCAGCTCTGAGCGGGGGTCCTACGAGCAGTACTTC
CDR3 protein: CASSERGSYEQYF

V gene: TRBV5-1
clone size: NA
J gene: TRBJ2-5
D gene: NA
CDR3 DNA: TGCGCCAGCACCCACCTGATTGGGCGCCCAGAGACCCAGTACTTC
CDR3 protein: CASTHLIGRPETQYF

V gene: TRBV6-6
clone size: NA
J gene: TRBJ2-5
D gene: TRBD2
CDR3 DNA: TGTGCCAGCAGTTTCACATCCCTAGCGGGAGGAGAGACCCAGTACTTC
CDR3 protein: CASSFTSLAGGETQYF

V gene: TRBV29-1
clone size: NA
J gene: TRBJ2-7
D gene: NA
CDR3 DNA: TGCTCCGCGGAGGAGGGGAACTACGAGCAGTACTTC
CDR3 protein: CSAEEGNYEQYF

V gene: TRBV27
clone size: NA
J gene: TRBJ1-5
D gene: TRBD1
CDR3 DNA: TGTGCCAGCAGTTCCGGACGGGACAGGGGGCTCAGACAGCCCCAGCATTTT
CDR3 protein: CASSSGRDRGLRQPQHF

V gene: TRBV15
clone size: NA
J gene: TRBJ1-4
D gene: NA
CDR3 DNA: TGTGCCACCAGCGGAGGACTGAGAAATGAAAAACTGTTTTTT
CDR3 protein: CATSGGLRNEKLFF

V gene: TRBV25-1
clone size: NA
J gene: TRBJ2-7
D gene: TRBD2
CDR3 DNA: TGTGCCAGCAGTGAGAGCGGGAGTTTCTACGAGCAGTACTTC
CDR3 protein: CASSESGSFYEQYF

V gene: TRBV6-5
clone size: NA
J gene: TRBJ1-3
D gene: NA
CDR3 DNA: TGTGCCAGCAGTCTGAGAGGGAGGGGAAACACCATATATTTT
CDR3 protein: CASSLRGRGNTIYF

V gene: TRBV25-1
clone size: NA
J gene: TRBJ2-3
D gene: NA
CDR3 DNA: TGTGCCAGCAGTGAGGTCTCGAGGGAGTTTATAGATACGCAGTATTTT
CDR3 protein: CASSEVSREFIDTQYF

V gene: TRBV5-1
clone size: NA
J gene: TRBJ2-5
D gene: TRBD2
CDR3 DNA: TGCGCCAGCAGCTTGTCGGGACTAGCGTCAGAAGAGACCCAGTACTTC
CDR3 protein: CASSLSGLASEETQYF

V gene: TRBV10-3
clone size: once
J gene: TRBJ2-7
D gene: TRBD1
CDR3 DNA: TGTGCCATCAGTGGAGACAGGGGCGAGCAGTACTTC
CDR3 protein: CAISGDRGEQYF

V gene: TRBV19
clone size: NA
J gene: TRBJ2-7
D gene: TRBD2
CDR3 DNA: TGTGCCAGTAGCGAATTAGCGGGATCTCCCCCCGAGCAGTACTTC
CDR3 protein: CASSELAGSPPEQYF

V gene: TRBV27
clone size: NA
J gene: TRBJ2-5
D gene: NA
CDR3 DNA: TGTGCCAGCAAAAGGGTAGCGGTCCCAAAAGAGACCCAGTACTTC
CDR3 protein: CASKRVAVPKETQYF

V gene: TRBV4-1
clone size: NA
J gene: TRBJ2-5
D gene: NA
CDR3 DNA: TGCGCCAGCAGCGCTACAGGGGAGACCCAGTACTTC
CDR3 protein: CASSATGETQYF

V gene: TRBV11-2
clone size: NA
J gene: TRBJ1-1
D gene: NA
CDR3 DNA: TGTGCCAGCAGCTTAAAGTGGGGGGGAGGTAACACTGAAGCTTTCTTT
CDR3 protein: CASSLKWGGGNTEAFF

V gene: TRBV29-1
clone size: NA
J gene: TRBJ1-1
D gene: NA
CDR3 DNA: TGCAGCGTTGGGGGTTGGGAGGGGACTGAAGCTTTCTTT
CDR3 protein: CSVGGWEGTEAFF

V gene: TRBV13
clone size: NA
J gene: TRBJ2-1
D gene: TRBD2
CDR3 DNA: TGTGCCAGCAGCGGACTAGCGGGAGACAATGAGCAGTTCTTC
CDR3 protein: CASSGLAGDNEQFF

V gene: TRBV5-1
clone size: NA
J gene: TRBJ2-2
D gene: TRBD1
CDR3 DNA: TGCGCCAGCAGCACCGGACAGGGGGACACCGGGGAGCTGTTTTTT
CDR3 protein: CASSTGQGDTGELFF